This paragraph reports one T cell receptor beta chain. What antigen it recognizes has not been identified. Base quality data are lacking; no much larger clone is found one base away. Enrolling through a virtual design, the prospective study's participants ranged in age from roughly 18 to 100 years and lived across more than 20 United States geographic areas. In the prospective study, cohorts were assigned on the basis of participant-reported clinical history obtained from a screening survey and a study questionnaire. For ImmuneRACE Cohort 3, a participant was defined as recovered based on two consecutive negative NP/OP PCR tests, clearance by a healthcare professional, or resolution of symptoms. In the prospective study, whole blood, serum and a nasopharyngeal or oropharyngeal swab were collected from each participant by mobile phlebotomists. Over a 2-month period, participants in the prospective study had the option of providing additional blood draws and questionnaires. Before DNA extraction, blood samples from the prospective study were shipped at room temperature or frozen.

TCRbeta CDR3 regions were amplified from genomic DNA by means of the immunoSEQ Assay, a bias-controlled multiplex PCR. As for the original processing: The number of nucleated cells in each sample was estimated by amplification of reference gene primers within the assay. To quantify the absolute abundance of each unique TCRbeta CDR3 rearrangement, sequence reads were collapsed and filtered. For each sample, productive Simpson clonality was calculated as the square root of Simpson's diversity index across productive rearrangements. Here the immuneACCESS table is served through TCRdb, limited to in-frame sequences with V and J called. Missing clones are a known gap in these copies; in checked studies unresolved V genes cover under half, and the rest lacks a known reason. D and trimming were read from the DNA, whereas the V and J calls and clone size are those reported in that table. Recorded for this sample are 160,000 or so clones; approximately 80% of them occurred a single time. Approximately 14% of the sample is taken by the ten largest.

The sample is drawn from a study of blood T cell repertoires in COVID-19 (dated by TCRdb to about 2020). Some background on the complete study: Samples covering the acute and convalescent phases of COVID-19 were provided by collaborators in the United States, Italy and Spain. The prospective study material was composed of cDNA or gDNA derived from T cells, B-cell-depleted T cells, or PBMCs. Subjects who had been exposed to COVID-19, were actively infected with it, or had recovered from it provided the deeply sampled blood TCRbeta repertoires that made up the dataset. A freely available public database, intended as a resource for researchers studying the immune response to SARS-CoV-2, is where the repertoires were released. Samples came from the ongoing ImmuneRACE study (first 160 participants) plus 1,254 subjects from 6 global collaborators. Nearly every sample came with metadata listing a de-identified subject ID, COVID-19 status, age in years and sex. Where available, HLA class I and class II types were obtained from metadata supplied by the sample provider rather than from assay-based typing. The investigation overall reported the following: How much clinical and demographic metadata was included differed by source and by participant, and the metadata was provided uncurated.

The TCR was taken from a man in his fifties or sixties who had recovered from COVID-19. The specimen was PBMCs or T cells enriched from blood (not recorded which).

The DNA sequence reads TGTGCCACCCGGAGGGAGCCGGGGGAGACCCAGTACTTC. Its protein reads: CATRREPGETQYF. Recombination joined TRBV10-3 with TRBJ2-5; TRBD2 is perhaps the D gene, given 6 matching bases. The cysteine opens and the phenylalanine closes a CDR3 of 13 amino acids. Kept here is only the CDR3 DNA, which spans 39 bases and is read in frame from base 1. CDR1 and CDR2 are read off the germline V gene as ENHRY and SYGVKD. The trim is 10 bases for V and 5 bases for J, with a gap of 17 bases between the germline ends.